One T cell receptor (beta chain) is described in this entry. The data were taken from a study of blood T cell repertoires in COVID-19. Study overall: Italy, Spain and the United States were the sources of the convalescent and acute COVID-19 samples. PBMCs, B-cell-depleted T cells, or T cells were the source of the cDNA or gDNA that made up the material.

Authors' analysis steps: Nucleated cell counts were estimated from reference gene primer amplification. The table came from immunoSEQ multiplex PCR; TCRdb's copy has only in-frame clones and leaves some out. V, J and clone size reflect that table, while D and trimming were determined from the DNA. Of tens of thousands of clones listed, around 84% were seen once; the top ten hold roughly an eighth. V lost 4 bases and J lost 3, with 6 bases in between. This CDR3 comprises 12 residues. Per the germline V gene, CDR1 is SNHLY and CDR2 is FYNNEI. The sequence was collected from a human donor in a cohort sampled during active COVID-19. The specimen sequenced was peripheral blood. This chain connects TRBV2 to TRBJ1-1, with D maybe TRBD1 (5 bases). CDR3 loop: CASSAGDTEAFF. The CDR3 DNA sequence: TGTGCCAGCAGTGCGGGGGACACTGAAGCTTTCTTT.